This entry features one T cell receptor beta chain sequence. PCR used 60 Vbeta primers and 13 Jbeta primers. Repertoires were generated with immunoSEQ multiplex PCR, while TCRdb's copy carries only in-frame clones and drops some. The repertoire includes around 180,000 clones, 84% of them detected once, and more than 0.95% sits in the top ten. This sample is part of a study of cytomegalovirus exposure and HLA in healthy donors. On the study more broadly: In an earlier analysis, 90 million to 130 million unique TCR beta sequences were found from about 190 million T cells.

The donors were healthy bone marrow donors. The CDR3 sequence is 14 residues long. Trimming removed 5 bases from V and 2 bases from J; junction bases left unmatched: 4. Looked up from germline, CDR1 is SGHTA and CDR2 is FQGTGA. The sample was PBMCs. This clonotype was sampled from a girl aged 2 to 10 in good health and CMV-seropositive. The J gene is TRBJ2-7, the V gene TRBV7-3; TRBD1 agrees at 9 bases. The CDR3 region is CASSAGQGTYEQYF. The CDR3 coding sequence is TGTGCCAGCAGCGCCGGACAGGGGACCTACGAGCAGTACTTC. The full variable domain, completed using reference TRBV7-3 and TRBJ2-7, is GAGVSQTPSNKVTEKGKYVELRCDPISGHTALYWYRQSLGQGPEFLIYFQGTGAADDSGLPNDRFFAVRPEGSVSTLKIQRTERGDSAVYLCASSAGQGTYEQYFGPGTRLTVT.